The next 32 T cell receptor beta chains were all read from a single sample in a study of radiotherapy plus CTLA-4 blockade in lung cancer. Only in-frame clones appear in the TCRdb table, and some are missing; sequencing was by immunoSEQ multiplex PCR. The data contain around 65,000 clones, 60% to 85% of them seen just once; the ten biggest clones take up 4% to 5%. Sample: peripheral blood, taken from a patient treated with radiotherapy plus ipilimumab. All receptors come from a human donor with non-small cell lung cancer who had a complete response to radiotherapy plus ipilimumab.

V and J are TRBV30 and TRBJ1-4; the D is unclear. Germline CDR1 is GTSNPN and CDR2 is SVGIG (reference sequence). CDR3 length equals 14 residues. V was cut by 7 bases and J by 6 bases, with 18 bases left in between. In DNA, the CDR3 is TGTGCCTCCCCGGGGTATCCAAGGGATGAAAAACTGTTTTTT. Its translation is CASPGYPRDEKLFF.

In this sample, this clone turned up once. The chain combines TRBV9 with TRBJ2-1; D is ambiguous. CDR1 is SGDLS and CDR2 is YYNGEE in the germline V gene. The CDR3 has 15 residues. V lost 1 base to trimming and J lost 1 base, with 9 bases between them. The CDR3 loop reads CASSVSHQSYNEQFF. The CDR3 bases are TGTGCCAGCAGCGTAAGTCACCAATCCTACAATGAGCAGTTCTTC. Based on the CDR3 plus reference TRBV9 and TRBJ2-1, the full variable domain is DSGVTQTPKHLITATGQRVTLRCSPRSGDLSVYWYQQSLDQGLQFLIQYYNGEERAKGNILERFSAQQFPDLHSELNLSSLELGDSALYFCASSVSHQSYNEQFFGPGTRLTVL.

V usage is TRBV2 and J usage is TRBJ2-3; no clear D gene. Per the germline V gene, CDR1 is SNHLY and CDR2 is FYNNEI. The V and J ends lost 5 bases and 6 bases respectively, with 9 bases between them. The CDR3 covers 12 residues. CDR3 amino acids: CASSLDVDTQYF. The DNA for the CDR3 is TGTGCCAGCAGTCTTGACGTGGATACGCAGTATTTT.

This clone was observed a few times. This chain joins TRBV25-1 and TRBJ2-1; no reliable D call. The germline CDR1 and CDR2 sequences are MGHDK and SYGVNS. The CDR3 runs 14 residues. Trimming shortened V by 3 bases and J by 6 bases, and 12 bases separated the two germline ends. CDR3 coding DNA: TGTGCCAGCAGTGATCATTCTAGAATCAATGAGCAGTTCTTC. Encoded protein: CASSDHSRINEQFF.

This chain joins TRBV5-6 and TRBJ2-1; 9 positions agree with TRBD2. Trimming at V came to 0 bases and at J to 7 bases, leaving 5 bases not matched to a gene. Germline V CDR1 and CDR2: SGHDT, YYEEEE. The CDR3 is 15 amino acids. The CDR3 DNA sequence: TGTGCCAGCAGCTTGGTTAGACTAGCGGAGAATGAGCAGTTCTTC. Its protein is CASSLVRLAENEQFF.

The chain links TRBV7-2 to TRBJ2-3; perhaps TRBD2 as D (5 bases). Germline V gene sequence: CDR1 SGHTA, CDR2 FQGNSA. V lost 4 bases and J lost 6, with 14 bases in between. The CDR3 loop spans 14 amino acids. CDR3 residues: CASSSPGSLDTQYF. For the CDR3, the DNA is TGTGCCAGCAGCTCTCCGGGGTCGTTGGATACGCAGTATTTT.

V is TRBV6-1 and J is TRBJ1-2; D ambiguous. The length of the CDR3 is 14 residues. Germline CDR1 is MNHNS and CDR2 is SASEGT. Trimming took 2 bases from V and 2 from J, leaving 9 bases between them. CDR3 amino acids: CASSESQGNYGYTF. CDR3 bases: TGTGCCAGCAGTGAATCACAAGGAAACTATGGCTACACCTTC.

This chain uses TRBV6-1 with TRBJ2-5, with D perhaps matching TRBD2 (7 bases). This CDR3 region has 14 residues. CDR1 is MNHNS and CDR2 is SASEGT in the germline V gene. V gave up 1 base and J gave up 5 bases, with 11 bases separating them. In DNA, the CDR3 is TGTGCCAGCAGTGAAGGGGGGGGGCACGAGACCCAGTACTTC. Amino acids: CASSEGGGHETQYF.

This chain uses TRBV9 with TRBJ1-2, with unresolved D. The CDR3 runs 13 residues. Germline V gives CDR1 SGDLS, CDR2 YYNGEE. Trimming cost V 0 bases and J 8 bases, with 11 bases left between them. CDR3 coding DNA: TGTGCCAGCAGCGTAGTTGATAACGGAGGCTACACCTTC. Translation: CASSVVDNGGYTF.

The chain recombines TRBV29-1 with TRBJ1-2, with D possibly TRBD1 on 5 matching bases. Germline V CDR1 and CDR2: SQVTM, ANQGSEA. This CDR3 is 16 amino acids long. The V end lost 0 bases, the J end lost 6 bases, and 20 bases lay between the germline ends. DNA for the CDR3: TGCAGCGTTGAAGATTCTAGAGGGGTGGTAGTCCATGGCTACACCTTC. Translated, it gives CSVEDSRGVVVHGYTF.

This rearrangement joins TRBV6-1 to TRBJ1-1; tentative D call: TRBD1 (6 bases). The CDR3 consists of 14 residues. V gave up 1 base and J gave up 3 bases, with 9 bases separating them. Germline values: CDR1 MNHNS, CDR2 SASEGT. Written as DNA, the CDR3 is TGTGCCAGCAGTGAAGGGGGGGCGTACACTGAAGCTTTCTTT. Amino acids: CASSEGGAYTEAFF.

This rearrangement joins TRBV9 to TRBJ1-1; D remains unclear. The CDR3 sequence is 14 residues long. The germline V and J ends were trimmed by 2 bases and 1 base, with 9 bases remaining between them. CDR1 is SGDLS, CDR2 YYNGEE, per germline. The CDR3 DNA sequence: TGTGCCAGCAGCGTTTGGGCAGAGAACACTGAAGCTTTCTTT. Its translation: CASSVWAENTEAFF.

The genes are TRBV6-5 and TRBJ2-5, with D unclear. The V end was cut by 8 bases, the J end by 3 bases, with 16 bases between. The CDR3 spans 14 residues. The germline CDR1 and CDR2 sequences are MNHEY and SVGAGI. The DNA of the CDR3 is TGTGCCAGCTCCATAAACTCGGGCGAAGAGACCCAGTACTTC. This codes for CASSINSGEETQYF.

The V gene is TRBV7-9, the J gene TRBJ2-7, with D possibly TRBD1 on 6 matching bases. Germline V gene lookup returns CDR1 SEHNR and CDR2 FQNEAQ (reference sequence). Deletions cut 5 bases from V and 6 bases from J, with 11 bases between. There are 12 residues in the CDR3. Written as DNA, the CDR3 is TGTGCCAGCAGCCGTCCCAGGGGCGAGCAGTACTTC. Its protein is CASSRPRGEQYF.

CDR3 sequence reads: CASSLAGGNTGELFF. The CDR3 DNA is TGTGCCAGCAGTTTAGCGGGGGGGAACACCGGGGAGCTGTTTTTT. The chain has TRBV27 and TRBJ2-2; TRBD2 matches at 8 bases. The V segment lost 2 bases and the J segment 1 base; nucleotides outside the gene matches: 0. Per germline, CDR1 MNHEY and CDR2 SMNVEV (reference sequence). CDR3 length: 15 residues.

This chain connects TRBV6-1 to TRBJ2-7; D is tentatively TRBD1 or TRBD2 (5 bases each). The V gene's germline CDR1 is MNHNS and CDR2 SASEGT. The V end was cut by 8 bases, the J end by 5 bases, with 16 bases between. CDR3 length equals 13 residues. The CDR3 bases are TGTGCCAGCCTGGGGAGCAGGGTCAACGAGCAGTACGTC. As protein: CASLGSRVNEQYV.

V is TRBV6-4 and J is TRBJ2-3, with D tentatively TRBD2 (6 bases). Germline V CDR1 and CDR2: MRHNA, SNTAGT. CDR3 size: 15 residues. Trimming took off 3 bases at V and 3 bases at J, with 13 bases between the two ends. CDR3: CASSDRGGPTDTQYF. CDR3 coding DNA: TGTGCCAGCAGTGATCGCGGAGGGCCGACAGATACGCAGTATTTT.

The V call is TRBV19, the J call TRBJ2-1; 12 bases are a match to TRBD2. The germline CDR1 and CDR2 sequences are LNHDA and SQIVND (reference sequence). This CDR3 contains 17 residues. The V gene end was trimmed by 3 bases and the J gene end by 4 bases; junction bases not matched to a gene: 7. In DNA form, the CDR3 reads TGTGCCAGTAGTATCGGGACTAGCGGGCCCTTTTACAATGAGCAGTTCTTC. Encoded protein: CASSIGTSGPFYNEQFF.

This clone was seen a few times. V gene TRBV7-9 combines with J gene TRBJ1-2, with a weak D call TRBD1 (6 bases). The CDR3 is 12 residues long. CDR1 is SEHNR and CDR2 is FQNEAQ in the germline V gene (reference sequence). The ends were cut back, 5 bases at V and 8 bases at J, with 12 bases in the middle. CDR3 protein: CASSATGRGYTF. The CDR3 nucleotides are TGTGCCAGCAGCGCAACAGGGAGGGGCTACACCTTC.

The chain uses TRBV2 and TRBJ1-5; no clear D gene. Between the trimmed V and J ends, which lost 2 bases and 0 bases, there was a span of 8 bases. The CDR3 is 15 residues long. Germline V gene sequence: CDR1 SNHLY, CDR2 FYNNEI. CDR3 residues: CASSEISYSNQPQHF. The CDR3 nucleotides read TGTGCCAGCAGTGAAATTTCTTATAGCAATCAGCCCCAGCATTTT.

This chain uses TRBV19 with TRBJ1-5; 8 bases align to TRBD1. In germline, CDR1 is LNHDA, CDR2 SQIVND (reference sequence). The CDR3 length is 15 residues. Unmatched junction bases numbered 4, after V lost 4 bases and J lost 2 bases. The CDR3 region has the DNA TGTGCCAGTAGTACTTTGGGACAGGGCAATCAGCCCCAGCATTTT. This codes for CASSTLGQGNQPQHF. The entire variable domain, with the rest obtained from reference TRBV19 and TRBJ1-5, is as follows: DGGITQSPKYLFRKEGQNVTLSCEQNLNHDAMYWYRQDPGQGLRLIYYSQIVNDFQKGDIAEGYSVSREKKESFPLTVTSAQKNPTAFYLCASSTLGQGNQPQHFGDGTRLSIL.

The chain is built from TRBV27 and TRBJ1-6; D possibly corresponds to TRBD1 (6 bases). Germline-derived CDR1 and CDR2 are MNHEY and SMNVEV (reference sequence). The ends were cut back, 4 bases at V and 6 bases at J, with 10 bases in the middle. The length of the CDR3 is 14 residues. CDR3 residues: CASSSTGPNSPLHF. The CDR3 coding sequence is TGTGCCAGCAGTTCGACAGGTCCTAATTCACCCCTCCACTTT.

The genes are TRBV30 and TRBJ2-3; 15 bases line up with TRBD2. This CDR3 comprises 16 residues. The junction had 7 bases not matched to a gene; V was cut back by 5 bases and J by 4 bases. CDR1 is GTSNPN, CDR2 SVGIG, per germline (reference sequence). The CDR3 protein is CAWARTSGGAADTQYF. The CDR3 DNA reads TGTGCCTGGGCACGGACTAGCGGGGGGGCAGCAGATACGCAGTATTTT.

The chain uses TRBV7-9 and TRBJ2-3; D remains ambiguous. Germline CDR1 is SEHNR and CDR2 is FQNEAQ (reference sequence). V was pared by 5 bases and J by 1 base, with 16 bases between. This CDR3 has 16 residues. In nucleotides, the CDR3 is TGTGCCAGCAGCGTCCAGGTCCCACGGGGCACAGATACGCAGTATTTT. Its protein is CASSVQVPRGTDTQYF.

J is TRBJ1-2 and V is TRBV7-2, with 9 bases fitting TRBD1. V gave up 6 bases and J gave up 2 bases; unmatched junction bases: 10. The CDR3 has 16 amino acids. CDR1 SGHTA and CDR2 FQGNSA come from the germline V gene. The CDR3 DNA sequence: TGTGCCAGCAGGCCCGGGACAGGGCCCACCAACTATGGCTACACCTTC. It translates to CASRPGTGPTNYGYTF.

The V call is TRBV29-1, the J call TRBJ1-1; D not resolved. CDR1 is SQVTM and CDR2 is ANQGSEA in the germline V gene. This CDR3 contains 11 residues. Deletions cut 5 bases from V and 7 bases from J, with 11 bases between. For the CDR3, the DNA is TGCAGCGTTTCTGACGGCGGTGAAGCTTTCTTT. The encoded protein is CSVSDGGEAFF. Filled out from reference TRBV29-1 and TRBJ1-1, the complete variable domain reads SAVISQKPSRDICQRGTSLTIQCQVDSQVTMMFWYRQQPGQSLTLIATANQGSEATYESGFVIDKFPISRPNLTFSTLTVSNMSPEDSSIYLCSVSDGGEAFFGQGTRLTVV.

This CDR3 is CASSELYAGDRAEQYF. CDR3 DNA sequence: TGTGCCAGCAGTGAATTGTATGCAGGGGACAGGGCCGAGCAGTACTTC. This chain connects TRBV25-1 to TRBJ2-7, with TRBD1 matching over 9 bases. The CDR3 extends over 16 amino acids. Germline trimming cut 1 base from V and 6 bases from J; bases unmatched to any gene: 10. Per germline, CDR1 MGHDK and CDR2 SYGVNS.

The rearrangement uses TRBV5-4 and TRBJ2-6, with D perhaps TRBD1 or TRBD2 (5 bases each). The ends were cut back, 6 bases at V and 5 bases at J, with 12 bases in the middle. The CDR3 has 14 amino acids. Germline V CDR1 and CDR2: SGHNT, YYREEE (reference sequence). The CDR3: CASNTRGRANVLTF. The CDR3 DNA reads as TGTGCCAGCAATACCCGGGGCAGGGCCAACGTCCTGACTTTC.

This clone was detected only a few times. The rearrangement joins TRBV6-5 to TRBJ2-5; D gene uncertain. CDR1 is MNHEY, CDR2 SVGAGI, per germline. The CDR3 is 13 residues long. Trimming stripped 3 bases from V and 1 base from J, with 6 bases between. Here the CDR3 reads CASSYGVQETQYF. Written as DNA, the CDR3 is TGTGCCAGCAGTTATGGGGTCCAAGAGACCCAGTACTTC.

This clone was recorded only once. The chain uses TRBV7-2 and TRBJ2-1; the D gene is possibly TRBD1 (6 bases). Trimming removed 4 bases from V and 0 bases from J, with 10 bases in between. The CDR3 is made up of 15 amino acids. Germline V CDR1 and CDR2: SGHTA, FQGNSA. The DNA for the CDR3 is TGTGCCAGCAGCTCAGGACAGAGCTCCTACAATGAGCAGTTCTTC. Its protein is CASSSGQSSYNEQFF.

The CDR3 here is CASTSGTSTYEQYF. The CDR3 DNA reads TGCGCCAGCACCTCCGGTACTAGCACCTACGAGCAGTACTTC. V usage is TRBV5-1 and J usage is TRBJ2-7, with D possibly TRBD2 on 6 matching bases. This CDR3 spans 14 amino acids. CDR1 and CDR2 (germline): SGHRS, YFSETQ. V shed 6 bases and J shed 2 bases, with 15 bases lying between them.

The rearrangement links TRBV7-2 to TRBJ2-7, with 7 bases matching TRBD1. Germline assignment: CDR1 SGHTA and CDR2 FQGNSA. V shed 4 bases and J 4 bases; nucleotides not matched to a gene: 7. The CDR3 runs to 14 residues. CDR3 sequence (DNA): TGTGCCAGCAGCTCCCCGACAGGGAAATACGAGCAGTACTTC. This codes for CASSSPTGKYEQYF.